A single T cell receptor (beta chain) is shown here with its context. Different DNA sequences within this sample yield the same CDR3. This sample was included in a study of blood T cell repertoires in COVID-19. About the research overall: There were acute and convalescent COVID-19 samples, and they came from the United States, Italy and Spain. Nucleic acid was either cDNA or gDNA, and it came from T cells, B-cell-depleted T cells, or PBMCs.

The table came from immunoSEQ multiplex PCR; TCRdb's copy has only in-frame clones and leaves some out. Of 150,000 or so clones in the sample, over 80% were seen once. Per germline, CDR1 KGHDR and CDR2 SFDVKD. The CDR3 has 15 amino acids. V was pared by 4 bases and J by 1 base, with 3 bases of the junction left unmatched. Sequenced input: peripheral blood. The J gene is TRBJ2-3, the V gene TRBV24-1; 8 bases are shared with TRBD1. The sequence was collected from a young man with COVID-19, enrolled during active disease. The CDR3: CATSDPGQGTDTQYF. As DNA, the CDR3 is TGTGCCACCAGTGACCCGGGACAGGGCACAGATACGCAGTATTTT.